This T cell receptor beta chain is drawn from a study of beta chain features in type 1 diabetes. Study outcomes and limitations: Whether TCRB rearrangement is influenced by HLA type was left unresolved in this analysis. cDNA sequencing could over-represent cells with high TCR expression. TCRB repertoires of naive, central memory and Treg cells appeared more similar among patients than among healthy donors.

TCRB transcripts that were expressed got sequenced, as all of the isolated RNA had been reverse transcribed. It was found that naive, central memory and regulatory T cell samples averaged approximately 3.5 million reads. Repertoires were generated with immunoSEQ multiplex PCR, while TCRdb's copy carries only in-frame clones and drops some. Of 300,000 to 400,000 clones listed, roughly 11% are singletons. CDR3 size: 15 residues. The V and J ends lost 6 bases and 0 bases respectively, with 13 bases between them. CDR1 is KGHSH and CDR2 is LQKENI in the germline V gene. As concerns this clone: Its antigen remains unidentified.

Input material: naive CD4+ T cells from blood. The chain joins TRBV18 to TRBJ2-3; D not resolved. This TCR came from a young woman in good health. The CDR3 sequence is CASSRTDSSTDTQYF. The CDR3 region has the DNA TGTGCCAGCTCCCGAACTGATTCGAGCACAGATACGCAGTATTTT. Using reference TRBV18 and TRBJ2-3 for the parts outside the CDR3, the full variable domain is NAGVMQNPRHLVRRRGQEARLRCSPMKGHSHVYWYRQLPEEGLKFMVYLQKENIIDESGMPKERFSAEFPKEGPSILRIQQVVRGDSAAYFCASSRTDSSTDTQYFGPGTRLTVL.